The clone carrying this T cell receptor (beta chain) was seen a handful of times. Antigen: not known. cDNA serving as the sequencing template came from extracted, reverse transcribed RNA. Generated by immunoSEQ multiplex PCR, the TCRdb table keeps only in-frame clones and is missing some. The table shows 180,000 or so clones, with about 48% occurring only once. The source of the sample is a study of CD8+ T cells in alopecia areata. As to treatment: oral pan-JAK inhibitor, 5-10 mg twice daily. Broader study findings: Clarity of TCR sharing across patients fell short of that in mice, possibly HLA-related.

The CDR3 sequence is 15 residues long. The chain has TRBV21-1 and TRBJ1-6; TRBD1, the table's D call, was not compared with the DNA. TRBV21-1 is described as a pseudogene. The starting material was CD8+ T cells sorted from blood, obtained at week 24, from a patient treated with tofacitinib. This clonotype was sampled from a human donor with alopecia areata. CDR3 region: CASSNLQVENSPLHF. The CDR3 DNA reads as TGTGCCAGCAGCAATCTACAGGTGGAGAATTCACCCCTCCACTTT.